This TCR beta chain was captured in a study of blood T cells in healthy people across ages. Study-wide findings and caveats: Total diversity from one million sequenced T cells was likely underestimated. A roughly linear age-dependent decrease characterized TCR beta diversity per million T cells.

The CDR3 runs 14 residues. CDR1 and CDR2 (germline): DFQATT, SNEGSKA (reference sequence). V trimming: 3 bases; J trimming: 9 bases; junction bases outside the gene matches: 11. Together with a sample-barcoded 5' primer, a J-beta primer mix was included in a second PCR lasting about 6 to 11 cycles. The template-switch adaptor, which had 12 random nucleotides, put a tag on each cDNA molecule. Each CDR3 protein gets one entry after TCRdb re-called the 5' RACE reads with MiXCR. The data hold hundreds of thousands of distinct CDR3 sequences, with around 32% observed a single time. In the case of this clonotype: As yet, its antigen is unknown.

The chain carries TRBV20-1 and TRBJ2-1, with 7 bases identical to TRBD2. This TCR came from a woman older than 75 in good health. The sample consisted of blood. The CDR3 loop is CSARPGLPISEQFF. CDR3 nucleotides: TGCAGTGCTAGGCCGGGACTACCCATTTCTGAGCAGTTCTTC.